This TCR beta chain comes out of a study of CD8 T cells in Susac syndrome. Study details: Eight or nine of the sequenced Susac syndrome patients were in remission, and six had active disease.

RNA totalling about 0.5 to 1 ug underwent reverse transcription with random hexamers. TCRdb re-analysed the immunoSEQ multiplex PCR reads in MiXCR, keeping a single row per CDR3 protein. The repertoire holds approximately 100,000 distinct CDR3 sequences, approximately 93% seen once, with over 0.4% in the top ten. In blood CD8+ and CD4+ T cells, TCR beta underwent sequencing. The germline V gene encodes CDR1 LNHNV and CDR2 YYDKDF (reference sequence). With 0 bases removed from V and 3 bases from J, the gap between germline ends came to 15 bases. This CDR3 has 17 amino acids. Sequencing was done on a sample of CD8+ T cells from PBMCs. The V and J genes are TRBV15 and TRBJ1-5; D unresolved. This receptor was taken from a human donor with Susac syndrome. The CDR3 DNA reads as TGTGCCACCAGCAGAGAGAGGAACCAGAGGGTCAATCAGCCCCAGCATTTT. It specifies CATSRERNQRVNQPQHF. Together with reference TRBV15 and TRBJ1-5, the CDR3 gives the full variable domain: DAMVIQNPRYQVTQFGKPVTLSCSQTLNHNVMYWYQQKSSQAPKLLFHYYDKDFNNEADTPDNFQSRRPNTSFCFLDIRSPGLGDTAMYLCATSRERNQRVNQPQHFGDGTRLSIL.